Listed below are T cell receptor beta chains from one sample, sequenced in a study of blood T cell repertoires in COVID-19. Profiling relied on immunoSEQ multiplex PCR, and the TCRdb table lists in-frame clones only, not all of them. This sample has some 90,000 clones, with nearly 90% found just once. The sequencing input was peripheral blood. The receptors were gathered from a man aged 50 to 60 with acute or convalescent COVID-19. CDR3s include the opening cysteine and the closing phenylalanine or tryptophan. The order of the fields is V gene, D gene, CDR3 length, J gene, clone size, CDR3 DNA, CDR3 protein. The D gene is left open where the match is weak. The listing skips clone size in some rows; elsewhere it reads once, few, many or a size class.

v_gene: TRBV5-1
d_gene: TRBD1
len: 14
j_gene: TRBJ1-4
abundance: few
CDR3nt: TGCGCCAGCAGCTTGGGAAGGGGGCGGGAAAAACTGTTTTTT
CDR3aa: CASSLGRGREKLFF

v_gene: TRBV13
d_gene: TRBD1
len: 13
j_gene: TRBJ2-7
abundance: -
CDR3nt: TGTGCCGGCGACCGGGACAGGGTGGCCGAGCAGTACTTC
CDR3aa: CAGDRDRVAEQYF

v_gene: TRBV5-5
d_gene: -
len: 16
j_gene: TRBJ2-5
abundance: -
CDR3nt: TGTGCCAGCAGCGTAACCGTCGGGGTCTTGTCGGAGACCCAGTACTTC
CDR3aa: CASSVTVGVLSETQYF

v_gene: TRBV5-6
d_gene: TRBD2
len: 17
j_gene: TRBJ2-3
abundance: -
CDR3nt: TGTGCCAGCAGCTACTCTAGCGGGGGAGCCGGAACAGATACGCAGTATTTT
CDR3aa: CASSYSSGGAGTDTQYF

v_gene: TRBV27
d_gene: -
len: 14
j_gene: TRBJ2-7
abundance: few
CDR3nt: TGTGCCAGCAGTTTCGGGACACCTTCCTACGAGCAGTACTTC
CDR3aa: CASSFGTPSYEQYF

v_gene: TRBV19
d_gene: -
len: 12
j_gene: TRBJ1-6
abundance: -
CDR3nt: TGTGCCAGTCGGGCTCGGGGTTCACCCCTCCACTTT
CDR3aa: CASRARGSPLHF

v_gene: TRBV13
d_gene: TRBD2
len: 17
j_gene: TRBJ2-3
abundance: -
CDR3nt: TGTGCCAGCAGCTTAGACCAGCGGGGGGGCGGCACAGATACGCAGTATTTT
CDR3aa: CASSLDQRGGGTDTQYF

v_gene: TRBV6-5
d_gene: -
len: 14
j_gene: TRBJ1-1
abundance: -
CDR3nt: TGTGCCAGCAAACCCCAACAGGGGAACACTGAAGCTTTCTTT
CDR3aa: CASKPQQGNTEAFF

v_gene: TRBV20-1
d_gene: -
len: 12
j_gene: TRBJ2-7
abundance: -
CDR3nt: TGCAGTGCTAGTGCAGGGTGGGACGAGCAGTACTTC
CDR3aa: CSASAGWDEQYF

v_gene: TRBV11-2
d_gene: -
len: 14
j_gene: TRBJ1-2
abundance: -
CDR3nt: TGTGCCAGCGCTAATTTCGACCGGGGGTACGGCTACACCTTC
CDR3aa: CASANFDRGYGYTF

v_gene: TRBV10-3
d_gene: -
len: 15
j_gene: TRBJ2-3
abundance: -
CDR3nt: TGTGCCATCAGTGATAACTCCGGGCGGGCAGATACGCAGTATTTT
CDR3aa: CAISDNSGRADTQYF

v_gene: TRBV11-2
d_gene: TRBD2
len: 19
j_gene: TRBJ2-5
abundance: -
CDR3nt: TGTGCCAGCAGCTACGGACTAGCGGGGGGGCCGTTGGGGAGAGAGACCCAGTACTTC
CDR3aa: CASSYGLAGGPLGRETQYF

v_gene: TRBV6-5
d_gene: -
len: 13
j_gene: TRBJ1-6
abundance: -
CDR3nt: TGTGCCAGCAGGGAGCAGGGAGGTTCACCCCTCCACTTT
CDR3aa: CASREQGGSPLHF

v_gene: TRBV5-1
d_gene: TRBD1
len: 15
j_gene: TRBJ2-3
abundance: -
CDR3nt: TGCGCCAGCAGCCCCACAGGGGCGGAGACAGATACGCAGTATTTT
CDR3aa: CASSPTGAETDTQYF

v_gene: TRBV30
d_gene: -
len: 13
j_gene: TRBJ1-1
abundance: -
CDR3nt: TGTGCCTGGAGTATGACAGTGAACACTGAAGCTTTCTTT
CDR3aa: CAWSMTVNTEAFF

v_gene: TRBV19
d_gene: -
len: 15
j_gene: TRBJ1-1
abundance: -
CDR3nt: TGTGCCAGTAGTATATTAGGCAGGGTGAACACTGAAGCTTTCTTT
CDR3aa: CASSILGRVNTEAFF

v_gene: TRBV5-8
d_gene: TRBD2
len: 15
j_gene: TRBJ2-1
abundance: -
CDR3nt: TGTGCCAGCAGTCGGACTAGCGGGGGGGCAGGTGAGCAGTTCTTC
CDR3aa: CASSRTSGGAGEQFF

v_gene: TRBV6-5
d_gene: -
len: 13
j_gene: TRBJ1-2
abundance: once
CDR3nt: TGTGCCAGCAGTTCCACAGGGAGCTATGGCTACACCTTC
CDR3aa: CASSSTGSYGYTF

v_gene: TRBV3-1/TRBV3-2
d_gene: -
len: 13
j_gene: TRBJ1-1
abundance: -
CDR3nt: TGTGCCAGCCGGGGGTTACAGAACACTGAAGCTTTCTTT
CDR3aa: CASRGLQNTEAFF

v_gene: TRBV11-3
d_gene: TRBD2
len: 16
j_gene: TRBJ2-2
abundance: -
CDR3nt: TGTGCCAGCAGCTCGCCGGGACTAAAGAACACCGGGGAGCTGTTTTTT
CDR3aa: CASSSPGLKNTGELFF

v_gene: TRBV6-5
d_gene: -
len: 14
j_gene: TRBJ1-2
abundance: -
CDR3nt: TGTGCCAGCAGTATTGGAACGGGGAACTATGGCTACACCTTC
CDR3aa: CASSIGTGNYGYTF

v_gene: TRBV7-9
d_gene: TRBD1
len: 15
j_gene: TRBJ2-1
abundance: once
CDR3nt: TGTGCCAGCAGCTCCGCACAGGGGGTTATCGTTGAGCAGTTCTTC
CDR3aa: CASSSAQGVIVEQFF

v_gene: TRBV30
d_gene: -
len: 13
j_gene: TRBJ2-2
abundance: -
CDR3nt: TGTGCCTGGAGGTGGGGCGTTGGCGGGGAGCTGTTTTTT
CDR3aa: CAWRWGVGGELFF

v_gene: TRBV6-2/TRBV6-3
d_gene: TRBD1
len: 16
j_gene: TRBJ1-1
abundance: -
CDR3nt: TGTGCCAGCAGTGACCCGAACAGGGGTATGAACACTGAAGCTTTCTTT
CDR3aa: CASSDPNRGMNTEAFF

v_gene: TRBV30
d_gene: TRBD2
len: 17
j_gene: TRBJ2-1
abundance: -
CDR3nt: TGTGCCTGGAGTGTCGGAAGTGGGGGGGGACCATACAATGAGCAGTTCTTC
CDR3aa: CAWSVGSGGGPYNEQFF

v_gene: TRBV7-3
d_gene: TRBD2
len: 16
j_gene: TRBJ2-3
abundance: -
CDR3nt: TGTGCCAGCAGCTCCCGAGGCGGGGGGGCCCCAGATACGCAGTATTTT
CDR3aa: CASSSRGGGAPDTQYF

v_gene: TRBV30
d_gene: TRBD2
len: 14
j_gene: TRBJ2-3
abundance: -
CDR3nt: TGTGCCACGCAACTCGGGGGGGCCCTGAATACGCAGTATTTT
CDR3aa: CATQLGGALNTQYF

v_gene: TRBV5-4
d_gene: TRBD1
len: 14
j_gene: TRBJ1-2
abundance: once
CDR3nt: TGTGCCAGCAGCCCCCCCGACAGGGGGTATGGCTACACCTTC
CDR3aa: CASSPPDRGYGYTF

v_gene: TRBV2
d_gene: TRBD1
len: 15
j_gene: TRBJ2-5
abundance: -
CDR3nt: TGTGCCAGCAGTACTCGGACAGGCCCCCTCGAGACCCAGTACTTC
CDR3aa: CASSTRTGPLETQYF

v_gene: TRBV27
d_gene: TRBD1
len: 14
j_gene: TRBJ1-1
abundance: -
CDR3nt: TGTGCCAGCAGGGGACAGGGGTTAAGAGGTGAAGCTTTCTTT
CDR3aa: CASRGQGLRGEAFF

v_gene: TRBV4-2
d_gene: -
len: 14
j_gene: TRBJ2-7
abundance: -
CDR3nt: TGTGCCAGCAGCCAAGAAAGCGTTACCTACGAGCAGTACTTC
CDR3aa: CASSQESVTYEQYF

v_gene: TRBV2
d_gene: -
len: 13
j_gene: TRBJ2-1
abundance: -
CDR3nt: TGTGCCAGCAGTGAATATCCCCGGTGGGAGCAGTTCTTC
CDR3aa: CASSEYPRWEQFF

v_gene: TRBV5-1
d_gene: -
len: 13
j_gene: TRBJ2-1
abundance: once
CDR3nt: TGCGCCAGCAGCTTGAACAGTTGGAATGAGCAGTTCTTC
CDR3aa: CASSLNSWNEQFF

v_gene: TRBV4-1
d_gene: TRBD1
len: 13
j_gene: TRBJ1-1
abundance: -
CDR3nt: TGCGCCAGCAGCCAATACAGGGGCACTGAAGCTTTCTTT
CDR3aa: CASSQYRGTEAFF

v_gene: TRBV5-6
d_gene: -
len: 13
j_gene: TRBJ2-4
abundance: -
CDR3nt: TGTGCCAGCAGCTTTCAGGGTTTGGACATTCAGTACTTC
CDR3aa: CASSFQGLDIQYF

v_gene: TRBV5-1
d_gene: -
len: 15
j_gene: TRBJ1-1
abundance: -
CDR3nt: TGCGCCAGCAGCTTGGGGGCAGCCTATGACACTGAAGCTTTCTTT
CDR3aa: CASSLGAAYDTEAFF

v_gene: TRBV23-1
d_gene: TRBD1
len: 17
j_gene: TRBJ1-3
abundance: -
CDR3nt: TGCGCCAGCAGTCAATTAAGGGACAGGGGGCTTGGAAACACCATATATTTT
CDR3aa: CASSQLRDRGLGNTIYF

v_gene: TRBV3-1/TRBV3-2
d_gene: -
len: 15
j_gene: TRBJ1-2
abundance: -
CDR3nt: TGTGCCAGCAGCCAAGATCCAGGGTTAGGCTATGGCTACACCTTC
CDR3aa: CASSQDPGLGYGYTF

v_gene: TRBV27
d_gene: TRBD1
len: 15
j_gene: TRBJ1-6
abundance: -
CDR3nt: TGTGCCAGCAGTACGCCCTCAGGGGGCCTTTCACCCCTCCACTTT
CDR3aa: CASSTPSGGLSPLHF

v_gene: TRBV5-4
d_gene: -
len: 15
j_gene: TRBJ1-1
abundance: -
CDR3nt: TGTGCCAGCACCCCCCAGGGAGGTAGGAGGACTGAAGCTTTCTTT
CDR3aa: CASTPQGGRRTEAFF

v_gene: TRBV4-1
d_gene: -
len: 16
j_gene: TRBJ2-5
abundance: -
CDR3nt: TGCGCCAGCAGCCAAGGCGTCCGAGGAGGGGTTGAGACCCAGTACTTC
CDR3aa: CASSQGVRGGVETQYF

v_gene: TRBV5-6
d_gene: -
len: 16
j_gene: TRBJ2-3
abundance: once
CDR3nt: TGTGCCAGCAGAAGACCCGCTGACAGGCTCATAGATACGCAGTATTTT
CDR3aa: CASRRPADRLIDTQYF

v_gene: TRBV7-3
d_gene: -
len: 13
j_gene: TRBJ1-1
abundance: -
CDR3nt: TGTGCCAGCAGCTTCGGGGGTAACACTGAAGCTTTCTTT
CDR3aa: CASSFGGNTEAFF

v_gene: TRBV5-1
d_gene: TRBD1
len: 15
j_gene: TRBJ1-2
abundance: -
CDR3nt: TGCGCCAGCAGCACAGCGACAGGGGGCGTTTATGGCTACACCTTC
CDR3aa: CASSTATGGVYGYTF

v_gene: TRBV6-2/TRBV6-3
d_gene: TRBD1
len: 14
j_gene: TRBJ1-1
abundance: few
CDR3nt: TGTGCCAGCAGCCAGACAGGGGGCAACACTGAAGCTTTCTTT
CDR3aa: CASSQTGGNTEAFF

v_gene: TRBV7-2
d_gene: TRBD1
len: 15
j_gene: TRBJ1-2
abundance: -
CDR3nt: TGTGCCAGCAGCGCAAGGGACAGGGGAGACTATGGCTACACCTTC
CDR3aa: CASSARDRGDYGYTF

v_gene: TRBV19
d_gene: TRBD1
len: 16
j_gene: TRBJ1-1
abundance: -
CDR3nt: TGTGCCAGTAGTATAGGTGCGACAGGGGGTACAGGGAGGGCTTTCTTT
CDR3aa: CASSIGATGGTGRAFF

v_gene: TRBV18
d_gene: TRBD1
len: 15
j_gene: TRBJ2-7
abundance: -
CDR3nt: TGTGCCAGCTCACCACCGGGACAGAGAGCCTACGAGCAGTACTTC
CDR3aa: CASSPPGQRAYEQYF

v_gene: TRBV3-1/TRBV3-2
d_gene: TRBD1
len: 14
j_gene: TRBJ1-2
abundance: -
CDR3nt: TGTGCCAGCAGCCACGACAGGGGGCTAGGAGGCTACACCTTC
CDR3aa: CASSHDRGLGGYTF

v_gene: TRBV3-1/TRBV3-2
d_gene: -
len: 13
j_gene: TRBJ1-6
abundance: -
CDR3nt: TGTGCCAGTTCCAGGGGCTCGAATTCACCCCTCCACTTT
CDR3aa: CASSRGSNSPLHF

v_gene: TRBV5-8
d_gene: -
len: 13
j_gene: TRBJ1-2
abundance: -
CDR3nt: TGTGCCAGCAGCTTCCCAGATATCAGTGGCTACACCTTC
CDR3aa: CASSFPDISGYTF

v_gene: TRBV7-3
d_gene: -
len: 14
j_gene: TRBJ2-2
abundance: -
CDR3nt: TGTGCCAGCAGACGGACAGCCAACACCGGGGAGCTGTTTTTT
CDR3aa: CASRRTANTGELFF

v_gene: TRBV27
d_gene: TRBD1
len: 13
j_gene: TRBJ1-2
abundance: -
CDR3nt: TGTGCCAGCAAGGGACAGGGGGTCGATGGCTACACCTTC
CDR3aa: CASKGQGVDGYTF

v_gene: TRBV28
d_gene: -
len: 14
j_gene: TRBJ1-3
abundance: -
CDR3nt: TGTGCCAGCAGGACTCCAAGCTCTGGAAACACCATATATTTT
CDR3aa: CASRTPSSGNTIYF

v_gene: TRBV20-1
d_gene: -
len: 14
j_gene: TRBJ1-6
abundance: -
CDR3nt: TGCAGTGCTAGTCCCGGGGGAGATAATTCACCCCTCCACTTT
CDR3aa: CSASPGGDNSPLHF

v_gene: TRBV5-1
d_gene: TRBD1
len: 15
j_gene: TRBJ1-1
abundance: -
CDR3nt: TGCGCCAGCAGCTATTCCGGGACAGGGGGCACTGAAGCTTTCTTT
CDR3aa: CASSYSGTGGTEAFF

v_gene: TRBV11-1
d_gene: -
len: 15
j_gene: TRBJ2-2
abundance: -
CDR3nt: TGTGCCAGCAGCTTAGTTGTTCGGGGCACCGGGGAGCTGTTTTTT
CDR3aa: CASSLVVRGTGELFF

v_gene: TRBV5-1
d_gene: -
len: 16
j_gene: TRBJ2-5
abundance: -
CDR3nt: TGCGCCAGCAGTCCCCTACGCTTGGAGTCAATTGGGACCCAGTACTTC
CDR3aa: CASSPLRLESIGTQYF

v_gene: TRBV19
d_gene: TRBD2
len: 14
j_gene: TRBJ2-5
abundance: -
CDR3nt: TGTGCCAGTAGTATAGGACTAGCGGGAGAGACCCAGTACTTC
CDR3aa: CASSIGLAGETQYF

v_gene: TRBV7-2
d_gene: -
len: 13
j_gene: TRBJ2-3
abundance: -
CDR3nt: TGTGCCAGCAGCTTCACAGATCAATACGCGCAGTATTTT
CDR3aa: CASSFTDQYAQYF